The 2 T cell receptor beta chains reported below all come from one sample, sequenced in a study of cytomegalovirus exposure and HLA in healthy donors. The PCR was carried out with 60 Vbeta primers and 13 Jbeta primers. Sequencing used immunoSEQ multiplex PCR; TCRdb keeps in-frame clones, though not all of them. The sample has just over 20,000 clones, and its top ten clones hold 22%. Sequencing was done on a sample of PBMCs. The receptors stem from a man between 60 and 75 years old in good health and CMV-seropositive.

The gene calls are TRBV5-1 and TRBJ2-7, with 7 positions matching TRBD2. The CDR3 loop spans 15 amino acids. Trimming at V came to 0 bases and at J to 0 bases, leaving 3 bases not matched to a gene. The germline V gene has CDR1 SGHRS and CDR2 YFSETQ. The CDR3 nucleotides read TGCGCCAGCAGCTTGGCGGGGGGAAGCTCCTACGAGCAGTACTTC. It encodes CASSLAGGSSYEQYF.

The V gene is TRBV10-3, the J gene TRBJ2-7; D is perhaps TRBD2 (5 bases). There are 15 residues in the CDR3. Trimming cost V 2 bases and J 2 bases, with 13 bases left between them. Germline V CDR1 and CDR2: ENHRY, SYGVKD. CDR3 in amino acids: CAISENLSGTYEQYF. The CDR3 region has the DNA TGTGCCATCAGTGAGAACCTCTCCGGGACCTACGAGCAGTACTTC.